The rows below give T cell receptor beta chains drawn from one sample of a study of OX40 agonist ivuxolimab in advanced cancers. Produced via immunoSEQ multiplex PCR; TCRdb's table is partial and in-frame only. The data hold around 85,000 clones, with 75% to 95% observed a single time. The sequencing used CD4+ or CD8+ T cells sorted from blood, collected in a trial of the OX40 agonist ivuxolimab. Receptors originate from an adult with an advanced solid tumor such as melanoma, head and neck, liver or kidney cancer. CDR3s include the opening cysteine and the closing phenylalanine or tryptophan. Each record gives: V gene, J gene, clone size, D gene, CDR3 protein, CDR3 DNA. The D gene is left open where the match is weak. Clone size is stated in some rows and not others, as once, few, many or a class when expanded.

V: TRBV28; J: TRBJ1-6; size: few; D: -; CDR3: CASSLMGIYNSPLHF; DNA: TGTGCCAGCAGTTTAATGGGTATCTATAATTCACCCCTCCACTTT
V: TRBV6-5; J: TRBJ1-1; size: -; D: -; CDR3: CASNQGYTEAFF; DNA: TGTGCCAGCAATCAGGGTTACACTGAAGCTTTCTTT
V: TRBV19; J: TRBJ1-2; size: -; D: TRBD1; CDR3: CASSDWTGNYGYTF; DNA: TGTGCCAGTAGTGATTGGACAGGGAACTATGGCTACACCTTC
V: TRBV21-1; J: TRBJ1-5; size: -; D: -; CDR3: CASSKQGADSNQPQHF; DNA: TGTGCCAGCAGCAAACAGGGGGCCGATAGCAATCAGCCCCAGCATTTT
V: TRBV11-3; J: TRBJ1-5; size: -; D: TRBD1; CDR3: CASGQADSNQPQHF; DNA: TGTGCCAGCGGACAGGCTGATAGCAATCAGCCCCAGCATTTT
V: TRBV2; J: TRBJ2-3; size: once; D: -; CDR3: CASGGGAKDTQYF; DNA: TGTGCCAGCGGTGGGGGGGCCAAAGATACGCAGTATTTT
V: TRBV28; J: TRBJ1-2; size: -; D: -; CDR3: CASSHPRVGYTF; DNA: TGTGCCAGCAGTCACCCTCGAGTTGGCTACACCTTC
V: TRBV30; J: TRBJ2-3; size: once; D: TRBD2; CDR3: CAWSARAGGPDTQYF; DNA: TGTGCCTGGAGTGCTAGAGCGGGAGGGCCAGATACGCAGTATTTT
V: TRBV7-2; J: TRBJ2-3; size: -; D: -; CDR3: CASSSARGEAQYF; DNA: TGTGCCAGCAGCTCCGCGAGGGGCGAGGCGCAGTATTTT
V: TRBV27; J: TRBJ2-3; size: -; D: -; CDR3: CASSLKQTGDTQYF; DNA: TGTGCCAGCAGTTTGAAACAGACCGGGGATACGCAGTATTTT
V: TRBV28; J: TRBJ1-2; size: -; D: TRBD1; CDR3: CASSFETGNYGYTF; DNA: TGTGCCAGCAGTTTCGAGACAGGGAACTATGGCTACACCTTC
V: TRBV7-3; J: TRBJ2-1; size: -; D: TRBD2; CDR3: CASNPPSGKPYNEQFF; DNA: TGTGCCAGCAATCCGCCTAGCGGGAAACCCTACAATGAGCAGTTCTTC
V: TRBV20-1; J: TRBJ1-5; size: -; D: -; CDR3: CSARRGQPQHF; DNA: TGCAGTGCTAGAAGGGGACAGCCCCAGCATTTT
V: TRBV10-2; J: TRBJ2-7; size: -; D: -; CDR3: CASSDSYEQYF; DNA: TGCGCCAGCAGTGACTCCTACGAGCAGTACTTC
V: TRBV6-5; J: TRBJ2-7; size: -; D: -; CDR3: CASSYGVSDREQYF; DNA: TGTGCCAGCAGTTACGGTGTCTCCGACCGCGAGCAGTACTTC
V: TRBV6-6; J: TRBJ2-2; size: -; D: TRBD2; CDR3: CASSRRLAANTGELFF; DNA: TGTGCCAGCAGCCGAAGACTAGCGGCGAACACCGGGGAGCTGTTTTTT
V: TRBV6-1; J: TRBJ2-3; size: -; D: TRBD2; CDR3: CASSEFRRLAGEVSTDTQYF; DNA: TGTGCCAGCAGTGAGTTCAGGAGACTAGCGGGGGAGGTTAGCACAGATACGCAGTATTTT
V: TRBV7-8; J: TRBJ2-3; size: -; D: TRBD2; CDR3: CASSFLAGEVADTQYF; DNA: TGTGCCAGCAGCTTCCTAGCGGGGGAAGTGGCAGATACGCAGTATTTT
V: TRBV9; J: TRBJ1-1; size: -; D: -; CDR3: CASSVAGGSYEAFF; DNA: TGTGCCAGCAGCGTAGCTGGGGGGTCCTATGAAGCTTTCTTT